These T cell receptor beta chains were read from a single sample in a study of cytomegalovirus exposure and HLA in healthy donors. Sequencing used immunoSEQ multiplex PCR; TCRdb keeps in-frame clones, though not all of them. The sample holds some 120,000 clones, around 70% seen once. The sequencing sample was made of PBMCs. The receptors originated from a man aged 35 to 55 in good health and CMV-seropositive. Both conserved end residues are part of each CDR3. A D gene is named only where the DNA matches it firmly. Part of the rows lack a size; the others show once, few, many or a class for expanded clones.

>NA|NA|TRBV28|TRBJ2-7
CASSLFRPYEQYF
TGTGCCAGCAGTTTATTCCGTCCCTACGAGCAGTACTTC
>TRBD2|NA|TRBV7-2|TRBJ2-7
CASSFRAPSGGYEQYF
TGTGCCAGCAGCTTCCGTGCCCCTAGCGGGGGGTACGAGCAGTACTTC
>NA|NA|TRBV5-4|TRBJ1-1
CASSLDVRGTEAFF
TGTGCCAGCAGCTTGGACGTCCGGGGCACTGAAGCTTTCTTT
>TRBD1|NA|TRBV9|TRBJ2-5
CASSVDPPGQSQETQYF
TGTGCCAGCAGCGTAGACCCCCCGGGACAGTCGCAAGAGACCCAGTACTTC
>TRBD2|NA|TRBV19|TRBJ2-4
CASSMAAGKGIQYF
TGTGCCAGTAGCATGGCAGCGGGAAAGGGCATTCAGTACTTC
>NA|NA|TRBV7-7|TRBJ2-5
CASSFNREETQYF
TGTGCTAGCAGCTTCAACAGAGAAGAGACCCAGTACTTC
>NA|NA|TRBV27|TRBJ2-7
CASSVDRDTYEQYF
TGTGCCAGCAGTGTGGACAGAGACACCTACGAGCAGTACTTC
>TRBD2|NA|TRBV6-1|TRBJ2-5
CASSEALAGGEYF
TGTGCCAGCAGTGAAGCACTAGCGGGAGGAGAGTACTTC
>NA|NA|TRBV5-1|TRBJ2-3
CASSLEGGYSTDTQYF
TGCGCCAGCAGCTTGGAAGGCGGGTATAGCACAGATACGCAGTATTTT
>NA|NA|TRBV5-6|TRBJ2-7
CASSFRGAYEQYF
TGTGCCAGCAGCTTTCGCGGGGCCTACGAGCAGTACTTC
>TRBD2|NA|TRBV10-3|TRBJ2-7
CAISESGVAGGYTYEQYF
TGTGCCATCAGTGAGTCGGGGGTAGCGGGAGGGTACACCTACGAGCAGTACTTC
>TRBD1|once|TRBV7-9|TRBJ2-2
CASSGERGRAGELFF
TGTGCCAGCAGCGGGGAGAGGGGGCGTGCCGGGGAGCTGTTTTTT
>TRBD1|NA|TRBV28|TRBJ2-7
CASTPPGQGYYEQYF
TGTGCCAGCACTCCTCCGGGACAGGGGTACTACGAGCAGTACTTC
>NA|NA|TRBV5-1|TRBJ1-1
CASSLDQKTEAFF
TGCGCCAGCAGCCTTGATCAGAAGACTGAAGCTTTCTTT
>TRBD1|NA|TRBV27|TRBJ2-7
CASSFGRGHEQYF
TGTGCCAGCAGTTTCGGCAGGGGGCACGAGCAGTACTTC
>NA|NA|TRBV5-1|TRBJ2-7
CASSLAPGRDITYEQYF
TGCGCCAGCAGCTTGGCCCCCGGCAGGGATATCACCTACGAGCAGTACTTC
>TRBD1|few|TRBV19|TRBJ1-4
CASSRQGKNEKLFF
TGTGCCAGTAGCAGACAGGGGAAGAATGAAAAACTGTTTTTT
>TRBD2|NA|TRBV7-2|TRBJ2-7
CASSLSGEAYEQYF
TGTGCCAGCAGCTTAAGCGGGGAGGCCTACGAGCAGTACTTC
>TRBD2|few|TRBV2|TRBJ2-3
CASSATSGGTDTQYF
TGTGCCAGCAGCGCGACTAGCGGGGGGACAGATACGCAGTATTTT
>NA|NA|TRBV9|TRBJ2-7
CASSVALGEVQYF
TGTGCCAGCAGCGTAGCTTTAGGGGAGGTGCAGTACTTC
>TRBD1|NA|TRBV30|TRBJ2-7
CAWNRDRGNERYF
TGTGCCTGGAATAGGGACAGGGGGAACGAGCGGTACTTC
>TRBD1|few|TRBV27|TRBJ2-7
CASAGTGGPYEQYF
TGTGCCAGCGCCGGGACAGGGGGACCCTACGAGCAGTACTTC
>NA|once|TRBV7-6|TRBJ1-5
CASSLGEGRGYSNQPQHF
TGTGCCAGCAGCTTAGGGGAGGGCAGGGGCTATAGCAATCAGCCCCAGCATTTT
>TRBD1|few|TRBV7-9|TRBJ1-4
CASSLDRGDEKLFF
TGTGCCAGCAGCTTAGACAGGGGGGATGAAAAACTGTTTTTT
>TRBD1|NA|TRBV30|TRBJ1-2
CAWRTGGGYTF
TGTGCCTGGAGAACAGGGGGTGGCTACACCTTC
>NA|NA|TRBV5-6|TRBJ2-1
CASCVRDWLNEQFF
TGTGCCAGCTGTGTCCGGGACTGGCTCAATGAGCAGTTCTTC
>TRBD1|NA|TRBV28|TRBJ1-2
CASSSSGQGDSGYTF
TGTGCCAGCAGTTCCTCGGGACAGGGGGACAGTGGCTACACCTTC
>TRBD1|few|TRBV28|TRBJ1-2
CASSLDRSYYGYTF
TGTGCCAGCAGTTTGGACAGGTCCTACTATGGCTACACCTTC
>NA|few|TRBV7-2|TRBJ2-7
CASSRQVREQYF
TGTGCCAGCAGCCGTCAGGTACGCGAGCAGTACTTC
>NA|NA|TRBV5-1|TRBJ1-2
CASSFDPRTPNYGYTF
TGCGCCAGCAGCTTCGATCCCCGGACACCTAACTATGGCTACACCTTC
>TRBD1|NA|TRBV6-1|TRBJ1-5
CASSRQGSQPQHF
TGTGCCAGCAGTCGACAGGGAAGTCAGCCCCAGCATTTT
>NA|few|TRBV2|TRBJ1-4
CASRGTGVATNEKLFF
TGTGCCAGCAGGGGTACCGGGGTTGCAACTAATGAAAAACTGTTTTTT
>NA|NA|TRBV5-1|TRBJ1-1
CASSLAQGRVDEAFF
TGCGCCAGCAGCTTGGCCCAGGGGAGAGTTGATGAAGCTTTCTTT
>TRBD2|NA|TRBV5-4|TRBJ2-5
CASSLTSAVQETQYF
TGTGCCAGCAGCTTGACTAGCGCAGTCCAAGAGACCCAGTACTTC
>TRBD1|NA|TRBV5-3|TRBJ2-5
CARSHGDREQETQYF
TGTGCCAGAAGCCACGGGGACAGGGAACAAGAGACCCAGTACTTC
>NA|NA|TRBV9|TRBJ1-2
CASSGLGRFGYGYTF
TGTGCCAGCAGCGGCCTGGGGCGTTTCGGCTATGGCTACACCTTC
>TRBD1|once|TRBV5-1|TRBJ2-7
CASSSGQGREQYF
TGCGCCAGCAGCAGCGGACAGGGGCGCGAGCAGTACTTC
>TRBD1|NA|TRBV7-6|TRBJ1-4
CASSLGRTGAEKLFF
TGTGCCAGCAGCTTAGGCCGGACAGGGGCTGAAAAACTGTTTTTT
>TRBD1|NA|TRBV4-1|TRBJ1-4
CASSPLQGSSNEKPFF
TGCGCCAGCAGCCCCCTACAGGGGTCTTCTAATGAAAAACCGTTTTTT